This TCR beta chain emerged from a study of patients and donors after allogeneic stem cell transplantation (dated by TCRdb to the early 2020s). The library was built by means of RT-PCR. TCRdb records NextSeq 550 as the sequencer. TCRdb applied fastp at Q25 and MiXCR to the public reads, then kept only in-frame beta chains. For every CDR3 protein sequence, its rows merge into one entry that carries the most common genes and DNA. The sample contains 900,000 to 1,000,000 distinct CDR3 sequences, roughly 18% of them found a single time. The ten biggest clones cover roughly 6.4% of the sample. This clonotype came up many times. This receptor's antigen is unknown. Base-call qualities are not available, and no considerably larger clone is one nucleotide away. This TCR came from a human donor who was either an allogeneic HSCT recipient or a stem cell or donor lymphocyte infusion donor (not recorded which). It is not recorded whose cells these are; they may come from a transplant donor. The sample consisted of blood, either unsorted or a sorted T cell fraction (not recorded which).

The DNA is TGCAGCGTTGAAGTTCCTCCAGATACGCAGTATTTT. This translates into CSVEVPPDTQYF. This chain is built from TRBV29-1 and TRBJ2-3, with the D gene uncertain. The CDR3 numbers 12 residues from cysteine through phenylalanine. Solely the CDR3 DNA is kept, with 36 bases framed from the first base. The trim is 1 base for V and 4 bases for J, with a gap of 6 bases between the germline ends. CDR1 SQVTM and CDR2 ANQGSEA are derived from the germline V gene.